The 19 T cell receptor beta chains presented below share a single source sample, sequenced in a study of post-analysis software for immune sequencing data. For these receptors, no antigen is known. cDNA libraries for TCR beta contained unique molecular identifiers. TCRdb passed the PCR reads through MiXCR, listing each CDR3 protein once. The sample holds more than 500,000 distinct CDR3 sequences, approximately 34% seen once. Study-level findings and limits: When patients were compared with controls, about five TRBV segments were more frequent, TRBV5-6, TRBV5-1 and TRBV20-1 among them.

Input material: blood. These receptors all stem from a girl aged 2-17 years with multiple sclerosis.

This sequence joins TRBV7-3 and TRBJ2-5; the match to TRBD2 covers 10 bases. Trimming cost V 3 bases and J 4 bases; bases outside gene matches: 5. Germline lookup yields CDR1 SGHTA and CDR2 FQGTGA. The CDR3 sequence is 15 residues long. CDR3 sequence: CASSFETSGVETQYF. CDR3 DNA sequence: TGTGCCAGCAGCTTTGAAACTAGCGGGGTAGAGACCCAGTACTTC.

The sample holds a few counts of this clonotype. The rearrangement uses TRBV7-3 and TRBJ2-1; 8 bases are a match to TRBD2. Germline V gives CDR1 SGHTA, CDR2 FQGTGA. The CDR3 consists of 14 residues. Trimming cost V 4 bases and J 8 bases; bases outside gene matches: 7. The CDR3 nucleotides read TGTGCCAGCAGCTGGGCGGGGGGTAGTGATGAGCAGTTCTTC. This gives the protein CASSWAGGSDEQFF.

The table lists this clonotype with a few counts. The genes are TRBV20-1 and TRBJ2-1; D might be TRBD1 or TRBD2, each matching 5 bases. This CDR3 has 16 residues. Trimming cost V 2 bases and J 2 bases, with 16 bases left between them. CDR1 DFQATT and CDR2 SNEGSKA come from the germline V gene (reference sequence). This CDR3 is CSARQGETLAYNEQFF. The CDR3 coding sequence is TGCAGTGCTAGACAGGGAGAAACGTTAGCCTACAATGAGCAGTTCTTC.

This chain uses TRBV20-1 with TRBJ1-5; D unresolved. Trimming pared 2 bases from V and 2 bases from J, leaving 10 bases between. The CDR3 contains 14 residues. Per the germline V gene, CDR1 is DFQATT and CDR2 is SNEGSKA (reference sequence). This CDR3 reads CSARLVVGNQPQHF. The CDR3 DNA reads TGCAGTGCTAGATTGGTGGTAGGCAATCAGCCCCAGCATTTT.

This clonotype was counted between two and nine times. The CDR3 region is CASSRTGSGETQYF. In DNA form, the CDR3 reads TGTGCCAGCAGCAGAACAGGGTCAGGGGAGACCCAGTACTTC. The chain uses TRBV11-2 and TRBJ2-7, with a possible D match to TRBD1 (6 bases). The DNA end lines up better with TRBJ2-5; the J call may be wrong. Germline CDR1 and CDR2: SGHAT and FQNNGV. The CDR3 length is 14 residues.

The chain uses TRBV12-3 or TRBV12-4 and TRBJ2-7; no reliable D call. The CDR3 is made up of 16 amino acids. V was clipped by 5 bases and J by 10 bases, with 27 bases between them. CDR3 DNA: TGTGCCAGCAGTCCTTCGGACCTAGTACTACAAGAGGCCCAGTACTTC. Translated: CASSPSDLVLQEAQYF.

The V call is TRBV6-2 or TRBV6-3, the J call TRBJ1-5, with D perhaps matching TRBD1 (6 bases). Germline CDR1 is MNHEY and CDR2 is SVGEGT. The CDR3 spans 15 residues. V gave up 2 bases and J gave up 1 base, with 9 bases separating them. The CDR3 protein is CASSYRGESNQPQHF. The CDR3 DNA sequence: TGTGCCAGCAGTTACAGGGGGGAGAGCAATCAGCCCCAGCATTTT.

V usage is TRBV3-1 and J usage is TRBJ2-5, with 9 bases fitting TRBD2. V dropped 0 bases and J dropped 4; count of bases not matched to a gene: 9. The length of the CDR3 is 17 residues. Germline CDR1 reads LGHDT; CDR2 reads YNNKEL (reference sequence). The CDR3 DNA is TGTGCCAGCAGCCAAGATGCGGGGGGGCCGGTTGTAGAGACCCAGTACTTC. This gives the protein CASSQDAGGPVVETQYF.

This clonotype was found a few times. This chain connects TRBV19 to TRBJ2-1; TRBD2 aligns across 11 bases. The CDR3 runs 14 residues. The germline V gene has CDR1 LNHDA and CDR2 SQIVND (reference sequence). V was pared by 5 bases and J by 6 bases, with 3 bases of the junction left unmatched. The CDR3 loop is CASSSLAGVNEQFF. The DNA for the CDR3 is TGTGCCAGTAGTTCACTAGCGGGGGTCAATGAGCAGTTCTTC. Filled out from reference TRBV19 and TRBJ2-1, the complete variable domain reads DGGITQSPKYLFRKEGQNVTLSCEQNLNHDAMYWYRQDPGQGLRLIYYSQIVNDFQKGDIAEGYSVSREKKESFPLTVTSAQKNPTAFYLCASSSLAGVNEQFFGPGTRLTVL.

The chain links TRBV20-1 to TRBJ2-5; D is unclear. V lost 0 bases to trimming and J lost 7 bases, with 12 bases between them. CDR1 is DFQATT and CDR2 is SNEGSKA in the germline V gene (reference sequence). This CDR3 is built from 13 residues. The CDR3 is CSAREDGSRTQYF. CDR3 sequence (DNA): TGCAGTGCTAGAGAGGACGGATCTCGGACCCAGTACTTC.

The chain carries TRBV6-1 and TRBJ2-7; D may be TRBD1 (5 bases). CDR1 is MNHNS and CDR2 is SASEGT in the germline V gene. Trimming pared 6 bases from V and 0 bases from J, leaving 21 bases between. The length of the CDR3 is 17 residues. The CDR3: CASRKAPQGHYSYEQYF. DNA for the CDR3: TGTGCCAGCAGAAAGGCCCCCCAGGGCCACTACTCCTACGAGCAGTACTTC.

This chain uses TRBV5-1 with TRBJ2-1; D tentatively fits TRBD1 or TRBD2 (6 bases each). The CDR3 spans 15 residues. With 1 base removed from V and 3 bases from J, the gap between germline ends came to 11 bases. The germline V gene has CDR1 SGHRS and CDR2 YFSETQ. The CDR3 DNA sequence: TGCGCCAGCAGCTTGTCGGGGGCAGACTACAATGAGCAGTTCTTC. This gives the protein CASSLSGADYNEQFF.

CDR3 nucleotide sequence: TGCAGTGCCATCCCTTTGCCGTTACCGGGACAGGGTTTCTCTGGAAACACCATATATTTT. Amino acids: CSAIPLPLPGQGFSGNTIYF. The V and J genes are TRBV20-1 and TRBJ1-3, with 9 bases aligning to TRBD1. Germline lookup yields CDR1 DFQATT and CDR2 SNEGSKA (reference sequence). The CDR3 length is 20 residues. V lost 6 bases and J lost 0; bases outside the gene matches: 21.

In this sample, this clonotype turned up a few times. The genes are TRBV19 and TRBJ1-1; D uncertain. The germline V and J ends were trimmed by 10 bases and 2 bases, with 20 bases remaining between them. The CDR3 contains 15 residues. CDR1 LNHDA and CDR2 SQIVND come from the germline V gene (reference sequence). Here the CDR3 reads CATSSTRLLNTEAFF. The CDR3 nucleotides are TGTGCCACCTCCTCGACCAGGCTTCTCAACACTGAAGCTTTCTTT.

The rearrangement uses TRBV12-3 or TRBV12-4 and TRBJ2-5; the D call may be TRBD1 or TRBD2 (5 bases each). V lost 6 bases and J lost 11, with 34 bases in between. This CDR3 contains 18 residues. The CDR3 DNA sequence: TGTGCCAGCAGAACGAACTTCGGGACGCAAATTGAACGGGGTGAGCAGTACTTC. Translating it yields CASRTNFGTQIERGEQYF.

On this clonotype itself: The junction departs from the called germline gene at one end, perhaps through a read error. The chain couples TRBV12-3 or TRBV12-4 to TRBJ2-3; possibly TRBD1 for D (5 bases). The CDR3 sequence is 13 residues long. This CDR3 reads CTSSPDSADTQYF. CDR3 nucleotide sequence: TGTACCAGCAGTCCCGACAGTGCAGATACGCAGTATTTT.

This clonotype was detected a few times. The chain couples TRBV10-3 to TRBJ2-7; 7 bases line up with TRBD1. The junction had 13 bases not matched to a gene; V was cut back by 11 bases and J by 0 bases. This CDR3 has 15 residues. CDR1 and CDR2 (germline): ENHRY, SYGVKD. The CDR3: CALNTGTESSYEQYF. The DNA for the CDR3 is TGTGCCCTCAACACCGGGACAGAGAGCTCCTACGAGCAGTACTTC.

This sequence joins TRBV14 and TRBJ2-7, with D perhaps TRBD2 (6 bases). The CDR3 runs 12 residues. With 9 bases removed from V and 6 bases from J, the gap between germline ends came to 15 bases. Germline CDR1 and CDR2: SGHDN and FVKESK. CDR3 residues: CARTGAMGEQYF. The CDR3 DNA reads TGTGCCAGAACGGGAGCGATGGGCGAGCAGTACTTC. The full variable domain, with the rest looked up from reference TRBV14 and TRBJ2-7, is EAGVTQFPSHSVIEKGQTVTLRCDPISGHDNLYWYRRVMGKEIKFLLHFVKESKQDESGMPNNRFLAERTGGTYSTLKVQPAELEDSGVYFCARTGAMGEQYFGPGTRLTVT.

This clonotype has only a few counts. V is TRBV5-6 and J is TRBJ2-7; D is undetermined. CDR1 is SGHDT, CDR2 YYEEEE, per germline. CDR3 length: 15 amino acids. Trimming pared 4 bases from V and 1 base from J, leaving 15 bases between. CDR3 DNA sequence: TGTGCCAGCAGCCCATGGACGGAGACTTCCTACGAGCAGTACTTC. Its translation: CASSPWTETSYEQYF.